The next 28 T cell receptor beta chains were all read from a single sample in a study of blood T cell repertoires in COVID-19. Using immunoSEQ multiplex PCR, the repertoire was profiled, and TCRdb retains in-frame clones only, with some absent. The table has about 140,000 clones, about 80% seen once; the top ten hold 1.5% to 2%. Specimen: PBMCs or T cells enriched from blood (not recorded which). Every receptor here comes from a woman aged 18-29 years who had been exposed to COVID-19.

The CDR3 loop reads CASSGPSGPTYNEQFF. In DNA form, the CDR3 reads TGTGCCAGCAGCGGTCCTAGCGGCCCCACCTACAATGAGCAGTTCTTC. The chain employs TRBV7-8 and TRBJ2-1, with 7 bases lining up with TRBD2. Germline CDR1 SGHVS, CDR2 FQNEAQ. There are 16 residues in the CDR3. The trim removed 5 bases at V and 2 bases at J, leaving 9 bases unmatched. Complete variable domain (other parts from reference TRBV7-8 and TRBJ2-1): GAGVSQSPRYKVAKRGQDVALRCDPISGHVSLFWYQQALGQGPEFLTYFQNEAQLDKSGLPSDRFFAERPEGSVSTLKIQRTQQEDSAVYLCASSGPSGPTYNEQFFGPGTRLTVL.

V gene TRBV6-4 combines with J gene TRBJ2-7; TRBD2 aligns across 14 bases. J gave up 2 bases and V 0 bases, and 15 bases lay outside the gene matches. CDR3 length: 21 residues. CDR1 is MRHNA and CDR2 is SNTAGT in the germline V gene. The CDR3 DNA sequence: TGTGCCAGCAGTGACTCATTAAAACCGGGACTAGCGGGAGTATGGACCTACGAGCAGTACTTC. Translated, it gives CASSDSLKPGLAGVWTYEQYF.

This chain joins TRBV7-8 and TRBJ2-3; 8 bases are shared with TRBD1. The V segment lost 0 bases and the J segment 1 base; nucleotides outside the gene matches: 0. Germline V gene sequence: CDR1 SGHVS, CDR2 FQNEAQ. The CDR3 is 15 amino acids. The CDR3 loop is CASSLATGGTDTQYF. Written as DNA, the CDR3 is TGTGCCAGCAGCTTAGCGACAGGGGGCACAGATACGCAGTATTTT.

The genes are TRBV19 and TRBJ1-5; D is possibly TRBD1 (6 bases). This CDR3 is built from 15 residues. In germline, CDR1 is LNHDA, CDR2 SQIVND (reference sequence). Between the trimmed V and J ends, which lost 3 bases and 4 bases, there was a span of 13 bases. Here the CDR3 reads CASSMQGLENQPQHF. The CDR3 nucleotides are TGTGCCAGTAGTATGCAGGGGTTGGAGAATCAGCCCCAGCATTTT.

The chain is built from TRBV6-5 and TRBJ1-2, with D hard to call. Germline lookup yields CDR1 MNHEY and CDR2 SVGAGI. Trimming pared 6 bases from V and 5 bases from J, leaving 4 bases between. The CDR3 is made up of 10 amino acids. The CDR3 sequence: CASRAYGYTF. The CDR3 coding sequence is TGTGCCAGCAGAGCTTATGGCTACACCTTC.

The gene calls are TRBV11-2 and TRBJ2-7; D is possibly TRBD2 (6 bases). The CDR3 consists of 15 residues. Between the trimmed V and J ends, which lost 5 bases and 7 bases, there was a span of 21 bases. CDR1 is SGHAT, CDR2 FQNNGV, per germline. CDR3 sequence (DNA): TGTGCCAGCAGCCATCCTCGGACTAATTGGGGAGAGCAGTACTTC. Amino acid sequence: CASSHPRTNWGEQYF.

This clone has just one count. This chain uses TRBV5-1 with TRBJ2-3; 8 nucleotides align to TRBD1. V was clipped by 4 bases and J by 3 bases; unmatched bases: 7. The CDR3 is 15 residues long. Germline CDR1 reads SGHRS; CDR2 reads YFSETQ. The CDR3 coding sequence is TGCGCCAGCAGCCCAGGACAGGGAGAAACAGATACGCAGTATTTT. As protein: CASSPGQGETDTQYF.

This CDR3 is CASSLSGTGQGNTEAFF. The CDR3 DNA sequence: TGTGCCAGCAGTTTATCCGGAACGGGACAGGGGAACACTGAAGCTTTCTTT. The chain couples TRBV28 to TRBJ1-1; 9 bases align to TRBD1. The CDR3 runs to 17 residues. The germline CDR1 and CDR2 sequences are MDHEN and SYDVKM. J was trimmed by 1 base and V by 1 base; bases with no gene match: 7.

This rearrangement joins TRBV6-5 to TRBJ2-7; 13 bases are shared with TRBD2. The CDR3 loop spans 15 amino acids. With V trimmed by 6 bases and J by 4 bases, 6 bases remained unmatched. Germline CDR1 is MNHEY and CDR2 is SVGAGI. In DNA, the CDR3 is TGTGCCAGCAGCCCATGGACTAGCGGGAGATACGAGCAGTACTTC. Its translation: CASSPWTSGRYEQYF.

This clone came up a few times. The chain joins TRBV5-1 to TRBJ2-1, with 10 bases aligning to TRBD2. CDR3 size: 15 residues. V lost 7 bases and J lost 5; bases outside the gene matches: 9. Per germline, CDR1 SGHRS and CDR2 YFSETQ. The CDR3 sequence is CASFGTSEYHNEQFF. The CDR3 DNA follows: TGCGCCAGCTTTGGGACTAGCGAGTACCACAATGAGCAGTTCTTC.

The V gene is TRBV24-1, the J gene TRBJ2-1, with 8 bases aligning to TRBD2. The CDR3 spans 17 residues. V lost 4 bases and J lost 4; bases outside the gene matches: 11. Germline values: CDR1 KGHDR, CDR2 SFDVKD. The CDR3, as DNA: TGTGCCACCAGTGACCCCAATAGAGCGGGGGTTTACAATGAGCAGTTCTTC. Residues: CATSDPNRAGVYNEQFF.

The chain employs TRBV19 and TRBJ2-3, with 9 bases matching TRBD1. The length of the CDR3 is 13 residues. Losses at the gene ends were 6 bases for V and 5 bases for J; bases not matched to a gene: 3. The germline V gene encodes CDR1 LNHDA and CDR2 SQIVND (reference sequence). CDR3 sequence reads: CASRRQGVDTQYF. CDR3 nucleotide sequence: TGTGCCAGTAGGCGACAGGGGGTAGATACGCAGTATTTT.

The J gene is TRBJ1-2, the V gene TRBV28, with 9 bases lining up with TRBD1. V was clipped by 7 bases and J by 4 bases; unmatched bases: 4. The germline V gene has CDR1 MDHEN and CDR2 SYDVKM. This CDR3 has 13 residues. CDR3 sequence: CASTTGGGYGYTF. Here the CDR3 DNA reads TGTGCCAGCACCACAGGGGGCGGCTATGGCTACACCTTC.

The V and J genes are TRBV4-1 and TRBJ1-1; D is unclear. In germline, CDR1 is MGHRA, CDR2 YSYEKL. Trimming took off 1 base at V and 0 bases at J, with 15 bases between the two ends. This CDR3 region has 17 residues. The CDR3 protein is CASSQVVRKTMNTEAFF. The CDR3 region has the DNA TGCGCCAGCAGCCAAGTAGTCAGGAAGACGATGAACACTGAAGCTTTCTTT.

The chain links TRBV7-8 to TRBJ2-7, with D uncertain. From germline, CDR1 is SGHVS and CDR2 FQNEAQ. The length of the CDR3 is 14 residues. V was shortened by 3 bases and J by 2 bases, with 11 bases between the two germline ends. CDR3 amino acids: CASSFSRHTYEQYF. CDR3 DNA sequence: TGTGCCAGCAGCTTCTCCCGACATACCTACGAGCAGTACTTC.

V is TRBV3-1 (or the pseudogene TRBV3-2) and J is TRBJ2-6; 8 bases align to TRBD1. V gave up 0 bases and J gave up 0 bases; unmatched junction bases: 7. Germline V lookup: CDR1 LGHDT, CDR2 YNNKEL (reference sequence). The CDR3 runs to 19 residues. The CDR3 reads CASSQDRGRSSSGANVLTF. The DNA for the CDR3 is TGTGCCAGCAGCCAAGACAGGGGGCGATCAAGCTCTGGGGCCAACGTCCTGACTTTC.

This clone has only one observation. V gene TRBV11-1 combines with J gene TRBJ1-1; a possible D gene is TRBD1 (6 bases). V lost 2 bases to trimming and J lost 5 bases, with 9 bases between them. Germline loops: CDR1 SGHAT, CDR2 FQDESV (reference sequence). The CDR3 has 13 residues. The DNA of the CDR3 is TGTGCCAGCAGCTTAAGCAGGGGTACTGAAGCTTTCTTT. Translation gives CASSLSRGTEAFF.

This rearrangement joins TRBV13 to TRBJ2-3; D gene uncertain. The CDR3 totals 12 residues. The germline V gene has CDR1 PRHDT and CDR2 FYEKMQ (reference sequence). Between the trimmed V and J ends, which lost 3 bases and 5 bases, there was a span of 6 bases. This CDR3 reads CASSFPEDTQYF. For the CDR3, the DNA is TGTGCCAGCAGCTTCCCAGAAGATACGCAGTATTTT.

The CDR3 reads CAIMPSGNYGYTF. The CDR3 DNA follows: TGTGCCATCATGCCGTCCGGTAACTATGGCTACACCTTC. This sequence joins TRBV10-3 and TRBJ1-2, with D unresolved. The CDR3 totals 13 residues. Trimming shortened V by 7 bases and J by 1 base, and 10 bases separated the two germline ends. CDR1 is ENHRY, CDR2 SYGVKD, per germline.

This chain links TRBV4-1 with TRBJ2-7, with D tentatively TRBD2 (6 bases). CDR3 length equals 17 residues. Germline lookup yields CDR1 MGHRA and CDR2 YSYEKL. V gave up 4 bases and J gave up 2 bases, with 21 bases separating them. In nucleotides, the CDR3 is TGCGCCAGCAGCCCTATACCCGGGGGAGCGGGTACCTACGAGCAGTACTTC. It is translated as CASSPIPGGAGTYEQYF.

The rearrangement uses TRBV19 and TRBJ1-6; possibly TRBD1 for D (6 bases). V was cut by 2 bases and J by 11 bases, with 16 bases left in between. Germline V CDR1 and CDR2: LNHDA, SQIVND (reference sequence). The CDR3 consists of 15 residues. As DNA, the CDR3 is TGTGCCAGTAGTATATCGGCAGGGGTTCATCCACCCCTCCACTTT. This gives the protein CASSISAGVHPPLHF. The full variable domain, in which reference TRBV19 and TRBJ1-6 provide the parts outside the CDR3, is DGGITQSPKYLFRKEGQNVTLSCEQNLNHDAMYWYRQDPGQGLRLIYYSQIVNDFQKGDIAEGYSVSREKKESFPLTVTSAQKNPTAFYLCASSISAGVHPPLHFGNGTRLTVT.

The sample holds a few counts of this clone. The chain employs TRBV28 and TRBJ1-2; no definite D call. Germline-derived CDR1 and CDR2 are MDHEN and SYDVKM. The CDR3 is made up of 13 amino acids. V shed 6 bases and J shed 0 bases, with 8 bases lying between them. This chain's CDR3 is CASRAHTNYGYTF. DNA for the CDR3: TGTGCCAGCAGGGCACACACTAACTATGGCTACACCTTC.

For the CDR3, the DNA is TGTGCCAGCAGACAGGGTATCATTACAGATACGCAGTATTTT. Translation gives CASRQGIITDTQYF. This chain connects TRBV2 to TRBJ2-3; possibly TRBD1 for D (6 bases). The germline V gene encodes CDR1 SNHLY and CDR2 FYNNEI. CDR3 length: 14 amino acids. The V end was cut by 6 bases, the J end by 3 bases, with 13 bases between.

The CDR3 region has the DNA TGTGCCAGTAGTACCCGACTTGGCACTGAAGCTTTCTTT. Translation gives CASSTRLGTEAFF. V usage is TRBV19 and J usage is TRBJ1-1; D is uncertain. V was trimmed by 4 bases and J by 4 bases, leaving 10 bases between them. This CDR3 region has 13 residues. Germline lookup yields CDR1 LNHDA and CDR2 SQIVND (reference sequence).

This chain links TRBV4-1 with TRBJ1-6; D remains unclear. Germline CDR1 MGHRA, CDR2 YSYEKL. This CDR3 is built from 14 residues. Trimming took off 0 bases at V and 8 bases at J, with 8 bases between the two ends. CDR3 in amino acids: CASSQDELYSPLHF. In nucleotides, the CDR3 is TGCGCCAGCAGCCAAGACGAGTTGTATTCACCCCTCCACTTT.

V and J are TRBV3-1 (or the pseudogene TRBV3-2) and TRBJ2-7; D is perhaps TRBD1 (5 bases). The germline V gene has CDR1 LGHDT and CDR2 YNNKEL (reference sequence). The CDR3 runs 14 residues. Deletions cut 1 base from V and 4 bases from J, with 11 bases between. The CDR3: CASSQVGRRYEQYF. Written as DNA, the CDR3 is TGTGCCAGCAGCCAAGTGGGGCGCAGATACGAGCAGTACTTC.

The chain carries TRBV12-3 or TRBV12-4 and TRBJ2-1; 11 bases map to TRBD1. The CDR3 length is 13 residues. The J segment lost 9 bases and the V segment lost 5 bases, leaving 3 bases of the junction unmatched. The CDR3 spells CASSRDRGSEQFF. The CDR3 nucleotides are TGTGCCAGCAGTCGGGACAGGGGGAGTGAGCAGTTCTTC.

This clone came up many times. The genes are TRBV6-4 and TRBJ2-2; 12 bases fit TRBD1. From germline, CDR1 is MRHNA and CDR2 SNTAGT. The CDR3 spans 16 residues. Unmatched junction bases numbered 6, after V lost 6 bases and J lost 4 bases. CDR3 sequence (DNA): TGTGCCAGCAGCCTGGGACAGGGGGCTTCCACCGGGGAGCTGTTTTTT. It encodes CASSLGQGASTGELFF.